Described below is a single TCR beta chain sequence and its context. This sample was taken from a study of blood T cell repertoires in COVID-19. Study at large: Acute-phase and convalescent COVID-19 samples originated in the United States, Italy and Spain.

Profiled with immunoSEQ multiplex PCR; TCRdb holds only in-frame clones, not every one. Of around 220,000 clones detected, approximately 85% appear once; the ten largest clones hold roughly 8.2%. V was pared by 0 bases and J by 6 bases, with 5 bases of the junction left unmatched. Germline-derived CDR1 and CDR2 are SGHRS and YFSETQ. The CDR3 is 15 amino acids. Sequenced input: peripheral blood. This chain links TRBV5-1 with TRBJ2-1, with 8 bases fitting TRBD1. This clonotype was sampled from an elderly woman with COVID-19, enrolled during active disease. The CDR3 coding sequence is TGCGCCAGCAGCTTGGGGGACAGGACTTTCAATGAGCAGTTCTTC. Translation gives CASSLGDRTFNEQFF.